One T cell receptor (beta chain) is described in this entry. Clones were sequenced by immunoSEQ multiplex PCR, and TCRdb holds only the in-frame ones, with some missing. The repertoire holds tens of thousands of clones, about four fifths seen once, with less than 6% in the top ten. These data are taken from a study of PD-1 blockade in mismatch repair-deficient tumors. Trimming took 2 bases from V and 3 from J, leaving 8 bases between them. This CDR3 comprises 12 residues. Germline V gene sequence: CDR1 GTSNPN, CDR2 SVGIG (reference sequence). The J gene is TRBJ2-7, the V gene TRBV30; D not resolved. This specimen was peripheral blood, taken 44 weeks after starting pembrolizumab. The TCR was taken from an adult with mismatch repair-deficient cancer. The CDR3 loop is CAWSWASYEQYF. In DNA form, the CDR3 reads TGTGCCTGGAGTTGGGCCAGCTACGAGCAGTACTTC.